Below, 27 T cell receptor beta chains from the same sample are listed, as sequenced in a study of T cell changes during pregnancy in multiple sclerosis. Assay: immunoSEQ multiplex PCR; the TCRdb copy retains only in-frame clones and omits some. This sample has about 99,000 clones, with roughly 93% found just once. The material was peripheral blood, obtained after pregnancy. The receptors derive from a female donor with multiple sclerosis, enrolled in a pregnancy study.

This chain joins TRBV4-2 and TRBJ2-1, with D possibly matching TRBD1 (5 bases). In germline, CDR1 is LGHNA, CDR2 YNFKEQ. This CDR3 spans 15 amino acids. The V end lost 0 bases, the J end lost 1 base, and 7 bases lay between the germline ends. The DNA of the CDR3 is TGTGCCAGCAGCCAAGAGCCAGGGTCCTACAATGAGCAGTTCTTC. Translation gives CASSQEPGSYNEQFF.

The gene calls are TRBV29-1 and TRBJ2-3; 7 nucleotides align to TRBD2. V lost 4 bases to trimming and J lost 3 bases; unmatched junction nucleotides: 7. The CDR3 contains 14 residues. CDR1 is SQVTM, CDR2 ANQGSEA, per germline. This chain's CDR3 is CSVVGWGGTDTQYF. The CDR3 nucleotides are TGCAGCGTTGTCGGGTGGGGGGGGACAGATACGCAGTATTTT.

The rearrangement joins TRBV2 to TRBJ2-1; 11 bases agree with TRBD2. The germline CDR1 and CDR2 sequences are SNHLY and FYNNEI. The CDR3 contains 14 residues. V shed 8 bases and J 6 bases; nucleotides not matched to a gene: 6. CDR3 region: CASPYLAGGNEQFF. The CDR3, as DNA: TGTGCCAGCCCATACCTAGCGGGGGGCAATGAGCAGTTCTTC. Looking up the rest from reference TRBV2 and TRBJ2-1 gives the full variable domain: EPEVTQTPSHQVTQMGQEVILRCVPISNHLYFYWYRQILGQKVEFLVSFYNNEISEKSEIFDDQFSVERPDGSNFTLKIRSTKLEDSAMYFCASPYLAGGNEQFFGPGTRLTVL.

This chain uses TRBV5-1 with TRBJ1-4; 7 nucleotides line up with TRBD1. The CDR3 has 16 amino acids. The V gene's germline CDR1 is SGHRS and CDR2 YFSETQ. V was clipped by 2 bases and J by 0 bases; unmatched bases: 4. The CDR3 protein is CASSLTGVPTNEKLFF. Written as DNA, the CDR3 is TGCGCCAGCAGCTTAACAGGGGTCCCAACTAATGAAAAACTGTTTTTT.

In regard to this clone: Other nucleotide sequences from this sample produce the same CDR3. The genes are TRBV18 and TRBJ2-5; D gene ambiguous. Trimming left V 3 bases short and J 4 bases short, with 6 bases between. This CDR3 spans 12 amino acids. Germline V gene lookup returns CDR1 KGHSH and CDR2 LQKENI. The CDR3 DNA reads as TGTGCCAGCTCACCCCCCGGAGAGACCCAGTACTTC. It encodes CASSPPGETQYF.

The chain links TRBV1 to TRBJ2-2; the table's TRBD2 call for D was not verified on the DNA. TRBV1 is deemed a pseudogene. The length of the CDR3 is 14 residues. The CDR3 DNA reads as TGCACCAAGGAACGGGGCGGGGTGGCCGGGGAGCTGTTTTTT. This translates into CTKERGGVAGELFF.

The rearrangement uses TRBV7-6 and TRBJ2-3, with TRBD2 as a possible D gene (7 bases). V gave up 2 bases and J gave up 0 bases, with 9 bases separating them. The germline CDR1 and CDR2 sequences are SGHVS and FNYEAQ. The CDR3 totals 15 residues. CDR3 amino acids: CASSLRGASTDTQYF. Written as DNA, the CDR3 is TGTGCCAGCAGCTTACGGGGGGCCAGCACAGATACGCAGTATTTT.

The rearrangement uses TRBV28 and TRBJ2-1; the match to TRBD2 covers 7 bases. The CDR3 has 14 residues. Trimming cost V 7 bases and J 9 bases; bases outside gene matches: 12. The germline V gene has CDR1 MDHEN and CDR2 SYDVKM. This CDR3 is CASNPPGRATEQFF. The CDR3 DNA follows: TGTGCCAGCAACCCCCCGGGGAGGGCAACTGAGCAGTTCTTC.

The chain carries TRBV7-5 and TRBJ2-1; the D call of TRBD2 is as the table states it, not checked on the DNA. TRBV7-5 constitutes a pseudogene. The CDR3 has 15 residues. CDR3 in DNA: TGTGTCAGAAGCTCTACTAGCGGGTTGGGTAATGAGCAGTTCTTC. Its protein is CVRSSTSGLGNEQFF.

The rearrangement links TRBV18 to TRBJ1-5; no clear D gene. The CDR3 loop spans 15 amino acids. V dropped 1 base and J dropped 0 bases, with 7 bases sitting between them. Germline V lookup: CDR1 KGHSH, CDR2 LQKENI. As DNA, the CDR3 is TGTGCCAGCTCACCACAGGAGAATAGCAATCAGCCCCAGCATTTT. Protein sequence: CASSPQENSNQPQHF.

This rearrangement joins TRBV27 to TRBJ2-2; 10 nucleotides agree with TRBD2. The CDR3 is 17 residues long. CDR1 is MNHEY, CDR2 SMNVEV, per germline (reference sequence). The V segment lost 4 bases and the J segment 4 bases; nucleotides outside the gene matches: 9. The CDR3 loop is CASSSSPGLASTGELFF. For the CDR3, the DNA is TGTGCCAGCAGTTCATCTCCGGGACTAGCGTCCACCGGGGAGCTGTTTTTT.

This rearrangement joins TRBV19 to TRBJ1-1; 9 bases align to TRBD1. Germline CDR1 LNHDA, CDR2 SQIVND (reference sequence). The CDR3 sequence is 15 residues long. V shed 10 bases and J 5 bases; nucleotides not matched to a gene: 14. The CDR3 is CATTPRDRARTEAFF. Written as DNA, the CDR3 is TGTGCCACTACCCCTCGGGACAGGGCGAGGACTGAAGCTTTCTTT.

This clone was detected once. Written as DNA, the CDR3 is TGTGCCAGCAGCTTGGACAGGTTTAGGGGTAATTCACCCCTCCACTTT. Translated: CASSLDRFRGNSPLHF. This chain connects TRBV5-8 to TRBJ1-6; weak D call: TRBD1 (5 bases). This CDR3 spans 16 amino acids. The germline V gene encodes CDR1 SGHTS and CDR2 YDEGEE. With 0 bases removed from V and 6 bases from J, the gap between germline ends came to 13 bases. The variable domain in full, completed from reference TRBV5-8 and TRBJ1-6, reads EAGVTQSPTHLIKTRGQQATLRCSPISGHTSVYWYQQALGLGLQFLLWYDEGEERNRGNFPPRFSGRQFPNYSSELNVNALELEDSALYLCASSLDRFRGNSPLHFGNGTRLTVT.

This chain uses TRBV20-1 with TRBJ2-1, with 8 bases lining up with TRBD2. CDR3 size: 11 residues. Germline V gene data show CDR1 as DFQATT and CDR2 as SNEGSKA (reference sequence). Trimming took 6 bases from V and 16 from J; bases not matched to a gene: 11. The CDR3 DNA sequence: TGCAGTGCCACCCCTGGGACTAGTCGCTTCTTC. This codes for CSATPGTSRFF.

This sequence joins TRBV7-7 and TRBJ2-2; the D gene is possibly TRBD2 (5 bases). This CDR3 region has 15 residues. Germline loops: CDR1 SSHAT, CDR2 FNYEAQ (reference sequence). The V end lost 5 bases, the J end lost 2 bases, and 12 bases lay between the germline ends. The CDR3 DNA sequence: TGTGCCAGCAGCCCAACTAGGTTAAACACCGGGGAGCTGTTTTTT. Translating it yields CASSPTRLNTGELFF.

V gene TRBV10-3 combines with J gene TRBJ2-1, with 8 bases identical to TRBD2. V gave up 7 bases and J gave up 1 base; unmatched junction bases: 6. The CDR3 has 15 amino acids. CDR1 and CDR2 from the germline V gene are ENHRY and SYGVKD. In DNA form, the CDR3 reads TGTGCCATCACTGAAACGGGAGGGTCCTACAATGAGCAGTTCTTC. Translating gives CAITETGGSYNEQFF.

This clone was seen a few times. V gene TRBV13 combines with J gene TRBJ1-2, with 8 bases lining up with TRBD1. This CDR3 region has 15 residues. The V segment lost 4 bases and the J segment 7 bases; nucleotides outside the gene matches: 11. Germline V gene lookup returns CDR1 PRHDT and CDR2 FYEKMQ (reference sequence). CDR3 DNA: TGTGCCAGCAGCTCCACCGGACAGGGATGGAGTGGCTACACCTTC. It is translated as CASSSTGQGWSGYTF.

J is TRBJ1-1 and V is TRBV7-3; D gene ambiguous. The V gene's germline CDR1 is SGHTA and CDR2 FQGTGA. The length of the CDR3 is 14 residues. V dropped 3 bases and J dropped 4 bases, with 12 bases sitting between them. CDR3 sequence (DNA): TGTGCCAGCAGCTTTCTACCGGAGAGCACTGAAGCTTTCTTT. It translates to CASSFLPESTEAFF.

V gene TRBV7-9 combines with J gene TRBJ1-1; no firm D call. Trimming took off 5 bases at V and 3 bases at J, with 7 bases between the two ends. The CDR3 length is 12 residues. Germline V gene sequence: CDR1 SEHNR, CDR2 FQNEAQ (reference sequence). The CDR3 DNA reads TGTGCCAGCAGCGTCCAGGACACTGAAGCTTTCTTT. Its protein is CASSVQDTEAFF.

CDR3 region: CASSRGLAGWGGAGELFF. Written as DNA, the CDR3 is TGTGCCAGCAGCCGAGGACTAGCGGGGTGGGGAGGGGCCGGGGAGCTGTTTTTT. J is TRBJ2-2 and V is TRBV7-2, with TRBD2 identical over 12 bases. V shed 5 bases, J shed 6 bases, and the junction held 13 bases outside the gene matches. The CDR3 sequence is 18 residues long. Germline loops: CDR1 SGHTA, CDR2 FQGNSA. The variable domain in full, completed from reference TRBV7-2 and TRBJ2-2, reads GAGVSQSPSNKVTEKGKDVELRCDPISGHTALYWYRQSLGQGLEFLIYFQGNSAPDKSGLPSDRFSAERTGGSVSTLTIQRTQQEDSAVYLCASSRGLAGWGGAGELFFGEGSRLTVL.

The V and J genes are TRBV2 and TRBJ2-5, with unresolved D. The CDR3 has 13 amino acids. V lost 3 bases and J lost 2, with 7 bases in between. Germline-derived CDR1 and CDR2 are SNHLY and FYNNEI. For the CDR3, the DNA is TGTGCCAGCAGTGACTCTACTCAAGAGACCCAGTACTTC. It codes for CASSDSTQETQYF.

This chain joins TRBV2 and TRBJ2-1, with TRBD1 matching 10 bases. CDR3 size: 14 residues. The ends lost 5 bases at V and 7 bases at J; junction bases unmatched: 5. Germline V CDR1 and CDR2: SNHLY, FYNNEI. CDR3 in DNA: TGTGCCAGCAGTATCCGGGACAGGGGAAATGAGCAGTTCTTC. It specifies CASSIRDRGNEQFF.

In its sample, this clone was seen a few times. The chain couples TRBV19 to TRBJ2-7, with D possibly TRBD2 on 6 matching bases. V lost 0 bases and J 0 bases, leaving 9 bases between the germline ends. Germline assignment: CDR1 LNHDA and CDR2 SQIVND (reference sequence). The CDR3 is 15 amino acids. The CDR3 nucleotides read TGTGCCAGTAGTATAGACCGGGAGCGCTCCTACGAGCAGTACTTC. Protein: CASSIDRERSYEQYF. The full variable domain, its missing parts supplied by reference TRBV19 and TRBJ2-7, is DGGITQSPKYLFRKEGQNVTLSCEQNLNHDAMYWYRQDPGQGLRLIYYSQIVNDFQKGDIAEGYSVSREKKESFPLTVTSAQKNPTAFYLCASSIDRERSYEQYFGPGTRLTVT.

The rearrangement joins TRBV2 to TRBJ1-5; D is unclear. The CDR3 has 13 amino acids. Looked up from germline, CDR1 is SNHLY and CDR2 is FYNNEI. Trimming stripped 5 bases from V and 1 base from J, with 6 bases between. The CDR3 spells CASSPQSNQPQHF. The CDR3 DNA follows: TGTGCCAGCAGTCCCCAGAGCAATCAGCCCCAGCATTTT.

The chain links TRBV6-5 to TRBJ2-7; D not resolved. Germline CDR1 reads MNHEY; CDR2 reads SVGAGI. The V gene lost 2 bases and the J gene lost 5 bases, with 10 bases spanning the gap. This CDR3 is 13 amino acids long. As DNA, the CDR3 is TGTGCCAGCAGTTACCCAACAGATCACGAGCAGTACTTC. Translating gives CASSYPTDHEQYF.

This clone was seen a few times. The CDR3 region is CASSQEIAGSNEQFF. The CDR3 bases are TGTGCCAGCAGCCAAGAAATAGCGGGGTCCAATGAGCAGTTCTTC. The rearrangement joins TRBV4-2 to TRBJ2-1; 8 positions agree with TRBD2. V was pared by 0 bases and J by 6 bases, with 4 bases of the junction left unmatched. The length of the CDR3 is 15 residues. The germline CDR1 and CDR2 sequences are LGHNA and YNFKEQ.

This chain joins TRBV19 and TRBJ2-7, with TRBD1 matching 8 bases. CDR3 length equals 16 residues. After removal of 3 bases from V and 2 bases from J, the junction contained 9 bases not matched to a gene. The germline CDR1 and CDR2 sequences are LNHDA and SQIVND (reference sequence). The CDR3 here is CASSIAGGPGPYEQYF. The CDR3, as DNA: TGTGCCAGTAGTATCGCAGGGGGCCCCGGACCCTACGAGCAGTACTTC.